These 8 T cell receptor beta chains originate from one sample sequenced in a study of type 1 and type 2 diabetes patients. PCR was run on genomic DNA. A primer set of 30 forward and 13 reverse primers amplified the CDR3. TCRdb ran MiXCR on the multiplex PCR reads and lists one entry per CDR3 protein. The data contain more than 250,000 distinct CDR3 sequences, more than 45% of them singletons. Sequencing was done on a sample of peripheral blood mononuclear cells (PBMCs). These receptors were obtained from a man in his late teens or twenties with type 2 diabetes.

On this clonotype: A much more abundant neighbour one base away suggests this may be a read error. V gene TRBV30 combines with J gene TRBJ2-5; D is ambiguous. Germline lookup yields CDR1 GTSNPN and CDR2 SVGIG (reference sequence). This CDR3 contains 12 residues. The V gene lost 0 bases and the J gene lost 5 bases, with 7 bases spanning the gap. This CDR3 reads CAWSVTTETQYF. The DNA for the CDR3 is TGTGCCTGGAGTGTGACAACGGAGACCCAGTACTTC.

V usage is TRBV7-3 and J usage is TRBJ2-5, with 7 bases that match TRBD1. After removal of 5 bases from V and 5 bases from J, the junction contained 8 bases not matched to a gene. Germline loops: CDR1 SGHTA, CDR2 FQGTGA. This CDR3 has 14 residues. The CDR3 DNA is TGTGCCAGCAGCCCTCAAGGGGGCCGGGAGACCCAGTACTTC. Protein: CASSPQGGRETQYF.

The chain has TRBV9 and TRBJ1-2; possible D gene TRBD1, 6 bases. The ends were cut back, 4 bases at V and 6 bases at J, with 16 bases in the middle. The germline V gene encodes CDR1 SGDLS and CDR2 YYNGEE. CDR3 length: 14 residues. The CDR3, as DNA: TGTGCCAGCAGCTTAAACAGGGAAGAGGATGGCTACACCTTC. Amino acid sequence: CASSLNREEDGYTF.

The CDR3 DNA is TGTGCCTGGAAACCTAGGAGGACTGGGGCCAACGTCCTGACTTTC. This encodes CAWKPRRTGANVLTF. The chain employs TRBV30 and TRBJ2-6, with a possible D match to TRBD2 (5 bases). This CDR3 is 15 amino acids long. Trimming left V 4 bases short and J 2 bases short, with 12 bases between. Germline-derived CDR1 and CDR2 are GTSNPN and SVGIG (reference sequence).

The chain combines TRBV19 with TRBJ1-5; D unclear. V dropped 1 base and J dropped 1 base, with 8 bases sitting between them. The V gene's germline CDR1 is LNHDA and CDR2 SQIVND (reference sequence). This CDR3 region has 15 residues. The CDR3 spells CASSIGHPSNQPQHF. CDR3 sequence (DNA): TGTGCCAGTAGTATAGGCCACCCGAGCAATCAGCCCCAGCATTTT.

The genes are TRBV12-3 or TRBV12-4 and TRBJ1-2; D is possibly TRBD1 (6 bases). The V and J ends lost 6 bases and 0 bases respectively, with 17 bases between them. This CDR3 contains 16 residues. The CDR3 region is CASSPGAGAANYGYTF. DNA of the CDR3: TGTGCCAGCAGCCCAGGGGCAGGAGCCGCTAACTATGGCTACACCTTC.

The rearrangement uses TRBV4-2 and TRBJ2-1; 10 bases line up with TRBD1. Germline loops: CDR1 LGHNA, CDR2 YNFKEQ. Germline trimming cut 4 bases from V and 6 bases from J; bases unmatched to any gene: 6. This CDR3 region has 15 residues. CDR3 bases: TGTGCCAGCAGCCCAGGACAGGGGGTTGTCAATGAGCAGTTCTTC. Its protein is CASSPGQGVVNEQFF.

The chain employs TRBV7-3 and TRBJ1-1; D perhaps matches TRBD1 (5 bases). V lost 2 bases to trimming and J lost 4 bases, with 11 bases between them. The CDR3 contains 14 residues. CDR1 is SGHTA, CDR2 FQGTGA, per germline. The CDR3 DNA is TGTGCCAGCAGCTTACAGGGTGGGATCACTGAAGCTTTCTTT. It encodes CASSLQGGITEAFF.